This TCR beta chain emerged from a study of shared clonotypes between healthy human individuals. General study results and limits: Sharing across several donors was seen in roughly 5% of naive CD4 clonotypes. Among donors, clonotype sharing was expected to be affected by sequencing depth.

The CDR3 is made up of 12 amino acids. CDR1 and CDR2 (germline): SGDLS, YYNGEE. V was cut by 0 bases and J by 10 bases, with 10 bases left in between. Notes on this clone: No antigen is known for it.

CD45RO negativity and positive selection for CCR7 defined naive CD8 cells, a population that excluded terminally differentiated effector memory CD45RA+ cells. Every one of the donors was a Caucasian adult that lived in Nashville, Tennessee. Deep-level settings were used for running the assay. This table comes from immunoSEQ multiplex PCR, and its TCRdb copy is limited to in-frame clones, with some not included. The top ten hold 24% of the sample, which has about 700,000 clones, 92% seen once. Sequencing was carried out using naive CD8+ T cells sorted from blood. The receptor was isolated from a man aged 30-40 years in good health. V and J are TRBV9 and TRBJ1-1; D gene ambiguous. CDR3 coding DNA: TGTGCCAGCAGCGTAGGAGGCGCGATAGCTTTCTTT. Protein product: CASSVGGAIAFF. Using reference TRBV9 and TRBJ1-1 for the parts outside the CDR3, the full variable domain is DSGVTQTPKHLITATGQRVTLRCSPRSGDLSVYWYQQSLDQGLQFLIQYYNGEERAKGNILERFSAQQFPDLHSELNLSSLELGDSALYFCASSVGGAIAFFGQGTRLTVV.